The 27 T cell receptor beta chains reported below all come from one sample, sequenced in a study of blood T cell repertoires in COVID-19. Measured with immunoSEQ multiplex PCR; TCRdb has only the in-frame clones, and not every one. The table records about 210,000 clones, around 85% of them present only once. Specimen: peripheral blood. The source of these receptors is a man between 35 and 55 years old with acute or convalescent COVID-19.

This chain uses TRBV3-1 (or the pseudogene TRBV3-2) with TRBJ2-1, with 11 bases identical to TRBD2. Germline V gene lookup returns CDR1 LGHDT and CDR2 YNNKEL (reference sequence). The CDR3 is made up of 16 amino acids. After removal of 4 bases from V and 2 bases from J, the junction contained 4 bases not matched to a gene. The CDR3 DNA is TGTGCCAGCAGCCCGGGACTAGCGGATACCTACAATGAGCAGTTCTTC. Amino acids: CASSPGLADTYNEQFF.

This clone was recorded only once. The genes are TRBV28 and TRBJ2-3; D might be TRBD1 (6 bases). V gave up 2 bases and J gave up 6 bases, with 15 bases separating them. This CDR3 has 15 residues. In germline, CDR1 is MDHEN, CDR2 SYDVKM. The chain's CDR3 is CASSLGTRVWDTQYF. Here the CDR3 DNA reads TGTGCCAGCAGTTTAGGGACACGGGTTTGGGATACGCAGTATTTT.

The chain recombines TRBV7-2 with TRBJ2-7; no clear D gene. Germline lookup yields CDR1 SGHTA and CDR2 FQGNSA. Trimming removed 1 base from V and 5 bases from J, with 6 bases in between. The CDR3 sequence is 12 residues long. CDR3 bases: TGTGCCAGCAGCTTAGGCAGTCACGAGCAGTACTTC. This encodes CASSLGSHEQYF.

The rearrangement joins TRBV7-9 to TRBJ1-2, with TRBD1 identical over 7 bases. The CDR3 length is 13 residues. The germline CDR1 and CDR2 sequences are SEHNR and FQNEAQ (reference sequence). With 6 bases clipped from V and 8 bases from J, the junction kept 9 bases outside the gene matches. The chain's CDR3 is CASRSRRGQGYTF. CDR3 DNA sequence: TGTGCCAGCAGATCCCGGAGGGGGCAGGGCTACACCTTC. Variable domain in full (rest from reference TRBV7-9 and TRBJ1-2): DTGVSQNPRHKITKRGQNVTFRCDPISEHNRLYWYRQTLGQGPEFLTYFQNEAQLEKSRLLSDRFSAERPKGSFSTLEIQRTEQGDSAMYLCASRSRRGQGYTFGSGTRLTVV.

This chain links TRBV7-2 with TRBJ2-2; TRBD2 aligns across 10 bases. The CDR3 is 17 residues long. After removal of 5 bases from V and 6 bases from J, the junction contained 12 bases not matched to a gene. Germline V CDR1 and CDR2: SGHTA, FQGNSA. The CDR3 DNA sequence: TGTGCCAGCAGCCCAGAGGGCCTAGCGGGAGCGGCCGGGGAGCTGTTTTTT. Its translation is CASSPEGLAGAAGELFF.

This sequence joins TRBV5-5 and TRBJ1-2, with 7 bases matching TRBD1. This CDR3 has 16 residues. CDR1 is SGHKS and CDR2 is YYEKEE in the germline V gene (reference sequence). V lost 0 bases and J lost 8; bases outside the gene matches: 13. Written as DNA, the CDR3 is TGTGCCAGCAGCTTGGCGGCAGGGGGTATTATGCGCGGCTACACCTTC. Its protein is CASSLAAGGIMRGYTF.

The chain recombines TRBV11-1 with TRBJ1-1; tentatively, D is TRBD1 (6 bases). The CDR3 has 15 amino acids. V dropped 4 bases and J dropped 5 bases, with 17 bases sitting between them. Germline V CDR1 and CDR2: SGHAT, FQDESV (reference sequence). Here the CDR3 reads CASSSKGRRGTEAFF. The CDR3 nucleotides are TGTGCCAGCAGCTCAAAGGGTCGAAGGGGGACTGAAGCTTTCTTT.

The chain combines TRBV14 with TRBJ2-2; D not resolved. This CDR3 has 15 amino acids. V lost 1 base to trimming and J lost 0 bases, with 6 bases between them. Germline CDR1 SGHDN, CDR2 FVKESK. The CDR3 nucleotides are TGTGCCAGCAGCCAAGCCTATCCGAACACCGGGGAGCTGTTTTTT. Protein product: CASSQAYPNTGELFF.

This clone showed up just once. The chain recombines TRBV19 with TRBJ2-6; a possible D gene is TRBD1 (6 bases). The CDR3 spans 14 residues. The germline gives CDR1 LNHDA, CDR2 SQIVND (reference sequence). Deletions cut 6 bases from V and 4 bases from J, with 10 bases between. CDR3 in amino acids: CASRTGTGANVLTF. The CDR3 coding sequence is TGTGCCAGTAGAACAGGGACCGGGGCCAACGTCCTGACTTTC.

The V call is TRBV10-2, the J call TRBJ2-4, with 8 bases identical to TRBD1. J gave up 0 bases and V 5 bases, and 6 bases lay outside the gene matches. Germline V gene data show CDR1 as WSHSY and CDR2 as SAAADI. The CDR3 totals 16 residues. The CDR3 region has the DNA TGCGCCAGCAGTCGAGGACAGGGCCTAGCCAAAAACATTCAGTACTTC. Protein sequence: CASSRGQGLAKNIQYF.

This clone was recorded only once. This chain connects TRBV7-3 to TRBJ2-1, with D tentatively TRBD2 (6 bases). The CDR3 runs 15 residues. Trimming stripped 4 bases from V and 2 bases from J, with 12 bases between. Germline V gene sequence: CDR1 SGHTA, CDR2 FQGTGA. The CDR3 is CASSSQSGAYNEQFF. CDR3 coding DNA: TGTGCCAGCAGCTCTCAATCGGGGGCCTACAATGAGCAGTTCTTC.

The rearrangement uses TRBV18 and TRBJ2-1; TRBD1 aligns across 8 bases. CDR3 size: 16 residues. V lost 3 bases to trimming and J lost 4 bases; unmatched junction nucleotides: 8. The germline CDR1 and CDR2 sequences are KGHSH and LQKENI. The CDR3 DNA sequence: TGTGCCAGCTCACCCCCGGGACAGGAGATGTACAATGAGCAGTTCTTC. Translating it yields CASSPPGQEMYNEQFF.

As regards this clone: One end of the junction varies from germline; a read error may be responsible. The chain joins TRBV28 to TRBJ2-7, with D possibly matching TRBD1 (5 bases). Germline V gene data show CDR1 as MDHEN and CDR2 as SYDVKM. The CDR3 runs to 12 residues. This CDR3 is CASSFLPGLWNF. The CDR3, as DNA: TGTGCCAGCAGTTTCCTCCCAGGGTTGTGGAACTTC.

This sequence joins TRBV11-2 and TRBJ2-5, with D maybe TRBD2 (7 bases). The germline V and J ends were trimmed by 1 base and 5 bases, with 17 bases remaining between them. CDR3 length: 16 amino acids. The V gene's germline CDR1 is SGHAT and CDR2 FQNNGV. The CDR3: CASSLVRGAGVETQYF. As DNA, the CDR3 is TGTGCCAGCAGCTTAGTCCGGGGGGCCGGTGTGGAGACCCAGTACTTC.

This clone came up a few times. This rearrangement joins TRBV24-1 to TRBJ2-2, with D uncertain. Trimming took off 4 bases at V and 3 bases at J, with 5 bases between the two ends. CDR1 and CDR2 from the germline V gene are KGHDR and SFDVKD. The CDR3 has 13 amino acids. The CDR3 is CATSDQYTGELFF. The CDR3 DNA is TGTGCCACCAGTGACCAGTACACCGGGGAGCTGTTTTTT.

Only one count was recorded for this clone. The chain uses TRBV19 and TRBJ1-5, with 8 bases aligning to TRBD1. Germline CDR1 is LNHDA and CDR2 is SQIVND (reference sequence). The CDR3 contains 15 residues. Trimming at V came to 3 bases and at J to 1 base, leaving 2 bases not matched to a gene. CDR3 sequence (DNA): TGTGCCAGTAGTATTAGACAGGGGAGCAATCAGCCCCAGCATTTT. Translation: CASSIRQGSNQPQHF.

The CDR3 nucleotides are TGCGCCAGCAGCCACCCAACAAGACAGGGCACTGAAGCTTTCTTT. Translating it yields CASSHPTRQGTEAFF. The chain recombines TRBV4-1 with TRBJ1-1; the match to TRBD1 covers 7 bases. Per the germline V gene, CDR1 is MGHRA and CDR2 is YSYEKL. Germline trimming cut 3 bases from V and 4 bases from J; bases unmatched to any gene: 8. This CDR3 has 15 residues.

This rearrangement joins TRBV28 to TRBJ2-7; tentatively, D is TRBD1 (7 bases). Trimming left V 8 bases short and J 3 bases short, with 14 bases between. The CDR3 is 13 residues long. Germline values: CDR1 MDHEN, CDR2 SYDVKM. The CDR3 sequence is CASGPGGIYEQYF. CDR3 DNA: TGTGCCAGCGGGCCAGGGGGGATCTACGAGCAGTACTTC.

The rearrangement links TRBV4-2 to TRBJ2-1; no definite D call. Trimming left V 0 bases short and J 0 bases short, with 6 bases between. Germline V gene sequence: CDR1 LGHNA, CDR2 YNFKEQ. The length of the CDR3 is 15 residues. CDR3 in DNA: TGTGCCAGCAGCCAAGAATATGTCTCCTACAATGAGCAGTTCTTC. This gives the protein CASSQEYVSYNEQFF.

In DNA form, the CDR3 reads TGTGCCAGTAGTCCCCGGGGAGATTATGGCTACACCTTC. Amino acids: CASSPRGDYGYTF. The chain recombines TRBV19 with TRBJ1-2; D gene unclear. Germline V gives CDR1 LNHDA, CDR2 SQIVND (reference sequence). The V and J ends lost 5 bases and 5 bases respectively, with 12 bases between them. The CDR3 sequence is 13 residues long. The full variable domain, in which reference TRBV19 and TRBJ1-2 provide the parts outside the CDR3, is DGGITQSPKYLFRKEGQNVTLSCEQNLNHDAMYWYRQDPGQGLRLIYYSQIVNDFQKGDIAEGYSVSREKKESFPLTVTSAQKNPTAFYLCASSPRGDYGYTFGSGTRLTVV.

V and J are TRBV28 and TRBJ2-7; D uncertain. Germline V CDR1 and CDR2: MDHEN, SYDVKM. The CDR3 consists of 11 residues. V lost 8 bases and J 6 bases, leaving 11 bases between the germline ends. CDR3 in DNA: TGTGCCAGCGGATTTGGAGCCGAGCAGTACTTC. It translates to CASGFGAEQYF.

The chain uses TRBV20-1 and TRBJ2-7; 12 nucleotides align to TRBD2. V gave up 3 bases and J gave up 6 bases; unmatched junction bases: 9. This CDR3 is 15 amino acids long. Germline V lookup: CDR1 DFQATT, CDR2 SNEGSKA (reference sequence). The CDR3 region is CSASPRGGLAGEQYF. The CDR3 DNA is TGCAGTGCTAGTCCTCGGGGGGGACTAGCGGGCGAGCAGTACTTC.

This clone has a single count. The chain is built from TRBV10-3 and TRBJ2-7; D is possibly TRBD1 (6 bases). Germline V gene sequence: CDR1 ENHRY, CDR2 SYGVKD. Trimming removed 7 bases from V and 5 bases from J, with 27 bases in between. This CDR3 comprises 17 residues. The CDR3 reads CAIKGERGRGDRNEQYF. CDR3 in DNA: TGTGCCATCAAAGGTGAGAGGGGCAGGGGTGACCGAAACGAGCAGTACTTC.

The chain carries TRBV7-9 and TRBJ2-2; 9 bases line up with TRBD1. J was trimmed by 1 base and V by 3 bases; bases with no gene match: 9. CDR1 SEHNR and CDR2 FQNEAQ come from the germline V gene (reference sequence). This CDR3 is 18 amino acids long. CDR3 sequence (DNA): TGTGCCAGCAGCTTTACAAGGGCGGACAGGGGGAACACCGGGGAGCTGTTTTTT. This codes for CASSFTRADRGNTGELFF.

The chain joins TRBV7-2 to TRBJ2-5, with TRBD2 as a possible D gene (5 bases). The germline gives CDR1 SGHTA, CDR2 FQGNSA. The CDR3 spans 15 residues. V lost 5 bases, J lost 4 bases, and 17 bases lay in between. The CDR3 protein is CASSPNESGSETQYF. DNA for the CDR3: TGTGCCAGCAGCCCAAACGAGTCGGGGTCAGAGACCCAGTACTTC.

The chain carries TRBV5-1 and TRBJ1-2, with a tentative D call TRBD1 (5 bases). Germline V gene lookup returns CDR1 SGHRS and CDR2 YFSETQ. Between the trimmed V and J ends, which lost 5 bases and 6 bases, there was a span of 20 bases. The CDR3 runs 15 residues. CDR3 nucleotides: TGCGCCAGCAGTTCAGGGCGCCTCACCGGAGATGGCTACACCTTC. Encoded protein: CASSSGRLTGDGYTF.

This chain uses TRBV2 with TRBJ2-6; possible D gene TRBD2, 6 bases. Germline CDR1 and CDR2: SNHLY and FYNNEI. The CDR3 has 15 residues. The V and J ends lost 6 bases and 4 bases respectively, with 13 bases between them. This CDR3 is CASSPLASGANVLTF. The CDR3 DNA follows: TGTGCCAGCAGCCCTCTAGCGTCCGGGGCCAACGTCCTGACTTTC.